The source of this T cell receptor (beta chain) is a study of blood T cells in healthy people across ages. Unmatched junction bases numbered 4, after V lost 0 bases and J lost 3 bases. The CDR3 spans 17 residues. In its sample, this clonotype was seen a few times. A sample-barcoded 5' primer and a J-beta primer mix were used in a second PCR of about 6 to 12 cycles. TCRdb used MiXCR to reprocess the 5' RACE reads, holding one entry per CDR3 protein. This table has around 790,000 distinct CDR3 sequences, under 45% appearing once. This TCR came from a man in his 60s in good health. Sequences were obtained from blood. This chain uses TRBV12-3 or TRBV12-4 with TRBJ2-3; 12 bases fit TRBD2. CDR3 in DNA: TGTGCCAGCAGTTTAGCGTTGACTAGCGGGGGAACAGATACGCAGTATTTT. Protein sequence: CASSLALTSGGTDTQYF.